This record covers a single TCR beta chain. The sample is drawn from a study of blood T cell repertoires in COVID-19. The assay was immunoSEQ multiplex PCR, and TCRdb's table has in-frame clones only and misses some. The data hold fewer than 350,000 clones, with approximately 90% observed a single time. The CDR3 is made up of 15 amino acids. The ends lost 5 bases at V and 9 bases at J; junction bases unmatched: 10. CDR1 is MNHEY, CDR2 SVGAGI, per germline. The sample was PBMCs or T cells enriched from blood (not recorded which). J is TRBJ1-6 and V is TRBV6-5; 7 bases align to TRBD1. The sequence came from a woman between 35 and 50 years old who had recovered from COVID-19. The CDR3 DNA is TGTGCCAGCAGTCCGTCGACAGGGTCCGGTTCACCCCTCCACTTT. It translates to CASSPSTGSGSPLHF.